This T cell receptor beta chain was captured by sequencing in a study of blood T cell repertoires in COVID-19. About the study: Samples taken during acute and convalescent COVID-19 were collected in the United States, Italy and Spain. The analysed material was cDNA or gDNA that came from T cells, B-cell-depleted T cells, or PBMCs.

Per the original data handling: How many nucleated cells were present was estimated from reference gene primer amplification. The protocol was immunoSEQ multiplex PCR, while the TCRdb copy is restricted to in-frame clones and leaves out a portion. V and J calls and clone size are those listed in that table; D and trimming were worked out from the DNA. The sample includes approximately 90,000 clones, 85% seen only once; the top ten take over 35%. The specimen sequenced was peripheral blood. This clonotype was obtained from a man older than 75 with acute or convalescent COVID-19.

The CDR3: CASSYQTALYGYTF. The DNA for the CDR3 is TGTGCCAGCAGTTACCAGACAGCACTCTATGGCTACACCTTC. The chain joins TRBV28 to TRBJ1-2; tentatively, D is TRBD1 (5 bases). The V and J ends lost 4 bases and 4 bases respectively, with 13 bases between them. Germline V gene data show CDR1 as MDHEN and CDR2 as SYDVKM. This CDR3 region has 14 residues.